This section outlines one T cell receptor beta chain sequence together with its context. Time point specified: peripheral blood 6 weeks after treatment start. For each patient, 1 to 8 samples were obtained, pretreatment and on-treatment. The CDR3 totals 13 residues. These data are taken from a study of PD-L1 blockade in urothelial cancer. Study in general: At 6 weeks and at 3 weeks (second dose) after treatment start, blood was analyzed.

Spike-ins of synthetic TCR analog templates went into each PCR. TCRdb's table, derived via immunoSEQ multiplex PCR, lists solely in-frame clones and lacks some. This table has more than 90,000 clones, approximately 90% appearing once. This sequence originates from a man between 60 and 75 years old with urothelial cancer. The sequencing here drew on PBMCs, taken around atezolizumab (anti-PD-L1) treatment. The V call is TRBV21-1, the J call TRBJ1-1. TRBV21-1 is noted as a pseudogene. The CDR3 sequence is CASSQRLNTEAFF. In nucleotides, the CDR3 is TGTGCCAGCAGCCAGCGACTCAACACTGAAGCTTTCTTT.